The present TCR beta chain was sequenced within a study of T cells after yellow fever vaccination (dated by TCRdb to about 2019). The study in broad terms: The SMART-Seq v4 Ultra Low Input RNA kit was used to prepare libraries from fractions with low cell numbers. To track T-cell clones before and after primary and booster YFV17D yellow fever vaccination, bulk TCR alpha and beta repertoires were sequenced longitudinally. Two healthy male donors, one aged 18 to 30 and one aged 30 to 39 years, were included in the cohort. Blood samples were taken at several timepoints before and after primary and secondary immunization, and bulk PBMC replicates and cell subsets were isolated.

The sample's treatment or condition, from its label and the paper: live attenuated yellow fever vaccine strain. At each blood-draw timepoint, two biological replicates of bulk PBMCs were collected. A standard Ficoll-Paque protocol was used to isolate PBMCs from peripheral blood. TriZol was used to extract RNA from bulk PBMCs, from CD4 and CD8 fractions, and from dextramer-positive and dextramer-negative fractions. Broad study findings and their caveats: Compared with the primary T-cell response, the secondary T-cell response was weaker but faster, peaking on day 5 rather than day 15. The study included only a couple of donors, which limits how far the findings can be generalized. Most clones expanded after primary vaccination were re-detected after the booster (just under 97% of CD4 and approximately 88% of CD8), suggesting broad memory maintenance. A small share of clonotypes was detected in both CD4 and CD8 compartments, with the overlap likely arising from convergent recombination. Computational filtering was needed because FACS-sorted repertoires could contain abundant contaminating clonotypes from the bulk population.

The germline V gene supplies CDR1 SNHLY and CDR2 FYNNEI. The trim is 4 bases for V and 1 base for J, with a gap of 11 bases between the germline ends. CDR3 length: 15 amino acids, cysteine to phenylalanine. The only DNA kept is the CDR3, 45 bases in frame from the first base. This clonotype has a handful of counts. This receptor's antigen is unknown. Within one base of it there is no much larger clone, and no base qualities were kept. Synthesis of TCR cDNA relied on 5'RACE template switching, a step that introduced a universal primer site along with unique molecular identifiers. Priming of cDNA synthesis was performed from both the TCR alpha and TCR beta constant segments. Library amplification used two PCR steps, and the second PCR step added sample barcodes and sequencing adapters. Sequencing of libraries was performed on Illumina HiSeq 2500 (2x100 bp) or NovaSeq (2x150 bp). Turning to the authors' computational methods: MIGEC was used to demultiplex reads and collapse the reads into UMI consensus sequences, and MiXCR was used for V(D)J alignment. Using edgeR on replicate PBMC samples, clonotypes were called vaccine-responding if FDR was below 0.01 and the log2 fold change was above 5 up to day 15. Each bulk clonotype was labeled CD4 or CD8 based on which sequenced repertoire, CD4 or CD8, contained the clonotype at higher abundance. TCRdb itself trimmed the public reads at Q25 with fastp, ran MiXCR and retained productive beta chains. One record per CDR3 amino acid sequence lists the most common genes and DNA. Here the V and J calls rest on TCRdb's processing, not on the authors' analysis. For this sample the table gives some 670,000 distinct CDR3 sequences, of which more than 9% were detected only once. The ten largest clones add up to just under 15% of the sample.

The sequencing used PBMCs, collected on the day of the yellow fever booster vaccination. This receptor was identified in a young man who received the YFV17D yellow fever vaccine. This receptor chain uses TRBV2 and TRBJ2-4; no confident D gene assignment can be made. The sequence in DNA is TGTGCCAGCAGTGCTGGGGAAATCGCCAAAAACATTCAGTACTTC. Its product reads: CASSAGEIAKNIQYF.